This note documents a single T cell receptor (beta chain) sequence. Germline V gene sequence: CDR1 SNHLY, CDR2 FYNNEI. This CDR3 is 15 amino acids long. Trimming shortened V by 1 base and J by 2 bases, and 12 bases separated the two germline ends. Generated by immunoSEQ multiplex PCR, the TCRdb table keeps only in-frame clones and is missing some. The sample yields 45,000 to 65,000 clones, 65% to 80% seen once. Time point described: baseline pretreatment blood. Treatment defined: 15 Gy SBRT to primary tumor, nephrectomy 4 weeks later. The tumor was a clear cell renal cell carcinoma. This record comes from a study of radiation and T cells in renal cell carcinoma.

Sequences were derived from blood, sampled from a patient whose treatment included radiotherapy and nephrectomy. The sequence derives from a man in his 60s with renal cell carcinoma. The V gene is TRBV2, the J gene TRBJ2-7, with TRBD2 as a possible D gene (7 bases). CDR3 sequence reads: CASSEDGGGAYEQYV. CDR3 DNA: TGTGCCAGCAGTGAAGATGGAGGGGGGGCCTACGAGCAGTACGTC.